Listed here are 21 T cell receptor beta chains from one sample, sequenced in a study of blood T cell repertoires in COVID-19. Sequenced by immunoSEQ multiplex PCR; TCRdb stores in-frame clones only, minus some. The table has 250,000 to 400,000 clones, about 89% seen once. The sample comprised PBMCs or T cells enriched from blood (not recorded which). The receptors derive from a man aged 55 to 70 who had recovered from COVID-19.

This clone was seen a handful of times. This chain joins TRBV7-2 and TRBJ2-7; D perhaps matches TRBD1 (7 bases). The CDR3 sequence is 15 residues long. Germline values: CDR1 SGHTA, CDR2 FQGNSA. Trimming stripped 1 base from V and 7 bases from J, with 17 bases between. In nucleotides, the CDR3 is TGTGCCAGCAGCTTAGTTCAGCCAGGGGGAGGAGAGCAGTACTTC. Translating gives CASSLVQPGGGEQYF.

The rearrangement joins TRBV5-1 to TRBJ2-1; possible D gene TRBD2, 5 bases. The germline V and J ends were trimmed by 0 bases and 5 bases, with 9 bases remaining between them. The CDR3 is 14 residues long. The V gene's germline CDR1 is SGHRS and CDR2 YFSETQ. The CDR3 bases are TGCGCCAGCAGCTTGGTAGAGGGAGACAATGAGCAGTTCTTC. Translation: CASSLVEGDNEQFF.

The chain links TRBV2 to TRBJ2-7, with 7 bases matching TRBD1. With 7 bases clipped from V and 3 bases from J, the junction kept 18 bases outside the gene matches. The length of the CDR3 is 17 residues. The germline CDR1 and CDR2 sequences are SNHLY and FYNNEI. CDR3 coding DNA: TGTGCCAGCACCGAAGGATGGACAGGACCCTCTAACTACGAGCAGTACTTC. Its translation is CASTEGWTGPSNYEQYF. The full variable domain, its missing parts supplied by reference TRBV2 and TRBJ2-7, is EPEVTQTPSHQVTQMGQEVILRCVPISNHLYFYWYRQILGQKVEFLVSFYNNEISEKSEIFDDQFSVERPDGSNFTLKIRSTKLEDSAMYFCASTEGWTGPSNYEQYFGPGTRLTVT.

V and J are TRBV19 and TRBJ1-1; D gene ambiguous. The CDR3 sequence is 11 residues long. Germline lookup yields CDR1 LNHDA and CDR2 SQIVND (reference sequence). The ends were cut back, 6 bases at V and 1 base at J, with 3 bases in the middle. CDR3 nucleotide sequence: TGTGCCAGTAGCCGGAACACTGAAGCTTTCTTT. This translates into CASSRNTEAFF. Combining the CDR3 with reference TRBV19 and TRBJ1-1 gives the whole variable domain DGGITQSPKYLFRKEGQNVTLSCEQNLNHDAMYWYRQDPGQGLRLIYYSQIVNDFQKGDIAEGYSVSREKKESFPLTVTSAQKNPTAFYLCASSRNTEAFFGQGTRLTVV.

The genes are TRBV7-8 and TRBJ1-2; TRBD1 agrees at 7 bases. Germline lookup yields CDR1 SGHVS and CDR2 FQNEAQ. Trimming at V came to 5 bases and at J to 5 bases, leaving 8 bases not matched to a gene. This CDR3 region has 14 residues. CDR3 region: CASSPTGNAYGYTF. The CDR3 nucleotides are TGTGCCAGCAGCCCGACAGGGAACGCTTATGGCTACACCTTC.

The chain couples TRBV28 to TRBJ1-4, with no clear D. The germline gives CDR1 MDHEN, CDR2 SYDVKM. Trimming took off 5 bases at V and 4 bases at J, with 8 bases between the two ends. The CDR3 is 13 residues long. The CDR3 DNA reads as TGTGCCAGCAGTATTCTAAATAATGAAAAACTGTTTTTT. Translation: CASSILNNEKLFF.

The V and J genes are TRBV20-1 and TRBJ1-6; perhaps TRBD1 as D (5 bases). Germline V CDR1 and CDR2: DFQATT, SNEGSKA (reference sequence). Between the trimmed V and J ends, which lost 4 bases and 7 bases, there was a span of 5 bases. There are 11 residues in the CDR3. CDR3 DNA sequence: TGCAGTGCTAAGGGGAATTCACCCCTCCACTTT. Protein product: CSAKGNSPLHF.

The table lists this clone with a count of one. This rearrangement joins TRBV18 to TRBJ1-3, with TRBD1 as a possible D gene (5 bases). This CDR3 is 18 amino acids long. Trimming shortened V by 3 bases and J by 0 bases, and 18 bases separated the two germline ends. Germline CDR1 reads KGHSH; CDR2 reads LQKENI. CDR3 DNA sequence: TGTGCCAGCTCACCGGTGCCCACAGGAGACTTCTCTGGAAACACCATATATTTT. This sequence encodes CASSPVPTGDFSGNTIYF.

The V call is TRBV3-1 (or the pseudogene TRBV3-2), the J call TRBJ1-2; D may be TRBD1 (5 bases). The V gene lost 6 bases and the J gene lost 4 bases, with 15 bases spanning the gap. The CDR3 contains 14 residues. The germline gives CDR1 LGHDT, CDR2 YNNKEL (reference sequence). CDR3: CASRESGISYGYTF. The CDR3, as DNA: TGTGCCAGCAGAGAATCAGGGATTTCCTATGGCTACACCTTC.

This clone was observed a few times. The CDR3: CASSYSFQGPKNQPQHF. The CDR3 nucleotides are TGTGCCAGCAGTTACTCTTTCCAGGGTCCCAAAAATCAGCCCCAGCATTTT. The V gene is TRBV6-2 or TRBV6-3, the J gene TRBJ1-5, with D perhaps matching TRBD1 (5 bases). The CDR3 has 17 residues. V shed 0 bases and J shed 4 bases, with 16 bases lying between them. Germline CDR1 reads MNHEY; CDR2 reads SVGEGT.

The rearrangement uses TRBV30 and TRBJ2-1; 13 bases fit TRBD2. After removal of 3 bases from V and 6 bases from J, the junction contained 5 bases not matched to a gene. Germline CDR1 is GTSNPN and CDR2 is SVGIG (reference sequence). The CDR3 consists of 15 residues. CDR3 sequence: CAWRFGLAGANEQFF. The DNA for the CDR3 is TGTGCCTGGAGATTCGGACTAGCGGGGGCCAATGAGCAGTTCTTC.

This chain joins TRBV7-9 and TRBJ2-7; the D gene is possibly TRBD1 (6 bases). Germline V gene data show CDR1 as SEHNR and CDR2 as FQNEAQ (reference sequence). CDR3 length equals 17 residues. Trimming cost V 1 base and J 0 bases, with 16 bases left between them. Written as DNA, the CDR3 is TGTGCCAGCAGCTTAGACTCGGGTCAGGGGATCTCCTACGAGCAGTACTTC. It encodes CASSLDSGQGISYEQYF. The complete variable domain, with remaining parts taken from reference TRBV7-9 and TRBJ2-7, reads DTGVSQNPRHKITKRGQNVTFRCDPISEHNRLYWYRQTLGQGPEFLTYFQNEAQLEKSRLLSDRFSAERPKGSFSTLEIQRTEQGDSAMYLCASSLDSGQGISYEQYFGPGTRLTVT.

This clone was detected only a few times. CDR3 nucleotides: TGTGCCAGCAGCCAGTGGGACAGGGGGCCCCTAACGGGGCAAAACAATGAGCAGTTCTTC. Translated: CASSQWDRGPLTGQNNEQFF. V usage is TRBV14 and J usage is TRBJ2-1; 12 bases fit TRBD1. There are 20 residues in the CDR3. J gave up 5 bases and V 3 bases, and 17 bases lay outside the gene matches. Germline lookup yields CDR1 SGHDN and CDR2 FVKESK. Full variable domain (remainder filled in from reference TRBV14 and TRBJ2-1): EAGVTQFPSHSVIEKGQTVTLRCDPISGHDNLYWYRRVMGKEIKFLLHFVKESKQDESGMPNNRFLAERTGGTYSTLKVQPAELEDSGVYFCASSQWDRGPLTGQNNEQFFGPGTRLTVL.

V is TRBV29-1 and J is TRBJ2-7; D unclear. The V and J ends lost 4 bases and 8 bases respectively, with 15 bases between them. Germline-derived CDR1 and CDR2 are SQVTM and ANQGSEA. The length of the CDR3 is 12 residues. The CDR3 spells CSVVHSGGKQYF. The CDR3 region has the DNA TGCAGCGTTGTTCATTCAGGTGGTAAGCAGTACTTC.

The chain combines TRBV9 with TRBJ2-3, with D tentatively TRBD1 (6 bases). CDR3 length equals 14 residues. The V and J ends lost 2 bases and 4 bases respectively, with 11 bases between them. Germline V gives CDR1 SGDLS, CDR2 YYNGEE. Here the CDR3 DNA reads TGTGCCAGCAGCGTCAGGGGTGCTGCAGATACGCAGTATTTT. It is translated as CASSVRGAADTQYF.

V and J are TRBV29-1 and TRBJ1-2; 8 bases match TRBD1. The length of the CDR3 is 13 residues. V was clipped by 2 bases and J by 3 bases; unmatched bases: 2. The germline gives CDR1 SQVTM, CDR2 ANQGSEA. The CDR3 DNA is TGCAGCGTTGAACAGGGGGCATACTATGGCTACACCTTC. It translates to CSVEQGAYYGYTF.

The V and J genes are TRBV12-3 or TRBV12-4 and TRBJ2-7, with D possibly TRBD2 on 5 matching bases. V dropped 7 bases and J dropped 4 bases, with 11 bases sitting between them. This CDR3 has 12 amino acids. CDR3 in DNA: TGTGCCAGCAATCGACGGAGGTACGAGCAGTACTTC. It codes for CASNRRRYEQYF.

This clone has more than one count but fewer than ten. J is TRBJ2-7 and V is TRBV24-1, with 8 bases identical to TRBD1. Per germline, CDR1 KGHDR and CDR2 SFDVKD. V lost 4 bases to trimming and J lost 2 bases; unmatched junction nucleotides: 6. The length of the CDR3 is 15 residues. The CDR3 spells CATSESGQATYEQYF. CDR3 sequence (DNA): TGTGCCACCAGTGAGTCGGGACAGGCGACCTACGAGCAGTACTTC.

The V and J genes are TRBV5-1 and TRBJ2-1; TRBD2 agrees at 7 bases. This CDR3 is 15 amino acids long. Unmatched junction bases numbered 7, after V lost 4 bases and J lost 3 bases. Germline assignment: CDR1 SGHRS and CDR2 YFSETQ. The CDR3 here is CASSQEAGNYNEQFF. CDR3 coding DNA: TGCGCCAGCAGCCAAGAAGCGGGAAACTACAATGAGCAGTTCTTC.

The V call is TRBV7-9, the J call TRBJ1-3, with D possibly TRBD1 on 6 matching bases. Germline V gene data show CDR1 as SEHNR and CDR2 as FQNEAQ (reference sequence). The V end lost 2 bases, the J end lost 2 bases, and 10 bases lay between the germline ends. The CDR3 length is 15 residues. CDR3 sequence: CASSLYRDPGNTIYF. The CDR3 nucleotides are TGTGCCAGCAGCTTATACAGGGACCCTGGAAACACCATATATTTT.

This clone was observed once. The V gene is TRBV7-3, the J gene TRBJ2-3, with 8 bases fitting TRBD1. The J segment lost 4 bases and the V segment lost 3 bases, leaving 6 bases of the junction unmatched. Germline V gene data show CDR1 as SGHTA and CDR2 as FQGTGA. The CDR3 totals 15 residues. CDR3 bases: TGTGCCAGCAGCTTGGACAGGGTTGGAGCAGATACGCAGTATTTT. Translating gives CASSLDRVGADTQYF.